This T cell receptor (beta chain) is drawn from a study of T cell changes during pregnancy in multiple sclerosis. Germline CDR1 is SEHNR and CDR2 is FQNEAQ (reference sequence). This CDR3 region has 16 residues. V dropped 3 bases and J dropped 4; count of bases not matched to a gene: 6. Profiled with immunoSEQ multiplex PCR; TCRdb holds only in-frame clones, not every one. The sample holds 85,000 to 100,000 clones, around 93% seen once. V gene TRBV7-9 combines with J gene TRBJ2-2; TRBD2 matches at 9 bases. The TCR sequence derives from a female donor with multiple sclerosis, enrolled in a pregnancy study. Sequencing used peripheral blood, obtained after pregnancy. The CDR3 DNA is TGTGCCAGCAGCTTCCAACTAGCGGGCGTCACCGGGGAGCTGTTTTTT. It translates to CASSFQLAGVTGELFF.